This is a list of T cell receptor beta chains from one sample in a study of T cells in Graves' hyperthyroidism and ophthalmopathy. TCRdb ran MiXCR on the multiplex PCR reads and lists one entry per CDR3 protein. The sample has roughly 150,000 distinct CDR3 sequences, roughly 9.4% seen once. Sequenced material: blood. Receptor source: a woman aged 18-29 years with Graves' hyperthyroidism that later progressed to Graves' ophthalmopathy. Each CDR3 is given with its conserved first and last residue. The order of the fields is V gene, D gene, J gene, clone size, CDR3 protein, CDR3 DNA. A D gene is named only where the DNA matches it firmly. Clone size is stated in some rows and not others, as once, few, many or a class when expanded.

v_call: TRBV3-1
d_call: .
j_call: TRBJ2-2
clone_size: many
cdr3_aa: CASSHRAGPNTGELFF
cdr3_nt: TGTGCCAGCAGTCATAGGGCGGGGCCAAACACCGGGGAGCTGTTTTTT

v_call: TRBV12-3/TRBV12-4
d_call: .
j_call: TRBJ2-5
clone_size: many
cdr3_aa: CACGTAKETQYF
cdr3_nt: TGTGCCTGCGGGACAGCCAAAGAGACCCAGTACTTC

v_call: TRBV25-1
d_call: TRBD2
j_call: TRBJ2-2
clone_size: few
cdr3_aa: CASSEYLAGLENTGELFF
cdr3_nt: TGTGCCAGCAGTGAATATTTGGCGGGACTAGAGAACACCGGGGAGCTGTTTTTT

v_call: TRBV7-8
d_call: .
j_call: TRBJ1-6
clone_size: many
cdr3_aa: CASSLRSGSPLHF
cdr3_nt: TGTGCCAGCAGCTTAAGGTCCGGTTCACCCCTCCACTTT

v_call: TRBV30
d_call: .
j_call: TRBJ1-3
clone_size: .
cdr3_aa: CAWSPGQGGTIYF
cdr3_nt: TGTGCCTGGAGTCCCGGCCAGGGAGGCACCATATATTTT

v_call: TRBV7-9
d_call: .
j_call: TRBJ2-1
clone_size: many
cdr3_aa: CASSLAWQGYNEQFF
cdr3_nt: TGTGCCAGCAGCTTAGCCTGGCAGGGCTACAATGAGCAGTTCTTC

v_call: TRBV7-2
d_call: TRBD2
j_call: TRBJ2-7
clone_size: many
cdr3_aa: CASSLELASGSYEQYF
cdr3_nt: TGTGCCAGCAGCTTAGAACTGGCTAGCGGGAGCTACGAGCAGTACTTC

v_call: TRBV19
d_call: .
j_call: TRBJ2-2
clone_size: few
cdr3_aa: CASTAWGELFF
cdr3_nt: TGTGCCAGTACAGCTTGGGGGGAGCTGTTTTTT

v_call: TRBV28
d_call: .
j_call: TRBJ1-1
clone_size: many
cdr3_aa: CASSLWTATEAFF
cdr3_nt: TGTGCCAGCAGTTTATGGACGGCCACTGAAGCTTTCTTT

v_call: TRBV3-1
d_call: .
j_call: TRBJ1-1
clone_size: many
cdr3_aa: CASSPGFNTEAFF
cdr3_nt: TGTGCCAGCAGCCCTGGATTTAACACTGAAGCTTTCTTT

v_call: TRBV4-2
d_call: .
j_call: TRBJ1-1
clone_size: .
cdr3_aa: CASSAQQGMNTEAFF
cdr3_nt: TGTGCCAGCAGCGCACAACAGGGTATGAACACTGAAGCTTTCTTT

v_call: TRBV10-3
d_call: .
j_call: TRBJ1-6
clone_size: many
cdr3_aa: CAISESNPGANSPLHF
cdr3_nt: TGTGCCATCAGTGAGTCGAATCCAGGCGCCAATTCACCCCTCCACTTT

v_call: TRBV11-2
d_call: TRBD1
j_call: TRBJ2-7
clone_size: many
cdr3_aa: CASSYDRGHGYEQYF
cdr3_nt: TGTGCCAGCAGCTATGACAGGGGGCACGGGTACGAGCAGTACTTC

v_call: TRBV2
d_call: .
j_call: TRBJ2-5
clone_size: many
cdr3_aa: CASSDTRRETQYF
cdr3_nt: TGTGCCAGCAGTGATACTAGGAGAGAGACCCAGTACTTC

v_call: TRBV20-1
d_call: .
j_call: TRBJ1-2
clone_size: many
cdr3_aa: CSARDILGGDPNYGYTF
cdr3_nt: TGCAGTGCTAGAGATATACTGGGGGGCGACCCTAACTATGGCTACACCTTC

v_call: TRBV4-1
d_call: TRBD2
j_call: TRBJ2-3
clone_size: .
cdr3_aa: CASSQETLAGRTDTQYF
cdr3_nt: TGCGCCAGCAGCCAAGAGACACTAGCGGGACGCACAGATACGCAGTATTTT

v_call: TRBV12-3/TRBV12-4
d_call: TRBD1
j_call: TRBJ2-3
clone_size: many
cdr3_aa: CASRRGTGPTDTQYF
cdr3_nt: TGTGCCAGCAGACGAGGGACAGGGCCCACAGATACGCAGTATTTT

v_call: TRBV4-2
d_call: .
j_call: TRBJ2-4
clone_size: .
cdr3_aa: CASSPSERNLAKNIQYF
cdr3_nt: TGTGCCAGCAGCCCAAGTGAACGGAATTTAGCCAAAAACATTCAGTACTTC

v_call: TRBV6-5
d_call: .
j_call: TRBJ2-1
clone_size: .
cdr3_aa: CASSYHYNEQFF
cdr3_nt: TGTGCCAGCAGTTACCACTACAATGAGCAGTTCTTC

v_call: TRBV19
d_call: TRBD2
j_call: TRBJ2-2
clone_size: many
cdr3_aa: CASSQAATGGTGELFF
cdr3_nt: TGTGCCAGTAGTCAAGCCGCAACGGGGGGCACCGGGGAGCTGTTTTTT

v_call: TRBV30
d_call: TRBD1
j_call: TRBJ1-5
clone_size: few
cdr3_aa: CAWSVLGGRNQPQHF
cdr3_nt: TGTGCCTGGAGTGTACTAGGGGGCCGCAATCAGCCCCAGCATTTT

v_call: TRBV24-1
d_call: .
j_call: TRBJ2-7
clone_size: many
cdr3_aa: CATSDPGTEYPSEQYF
cdr3_nt: TGTGCCACCAGTGACCCCGGGACCGAATACCCCTCCGAGCAGTACTTC

v_call: TRBV18
d_call: TRBD1
j_call: TRBJ1-6
clone_size: many
cdr3_aa: CASSPGDSYNSPLHF
cdr3_nt: TGTGCCAGCTCACCTGGGGACAGCTATAATTCACCCCTCCACTTT

v_call: TRBV7-9
d_call: TRBD2
j_call: TRBJ2-3
clone_size: many
cdr3_aa: CASSTLAGVTDTQYF
cdr3_nt: TGTGCCAGCAGCACCCTCGCGGGGGTAACAGATACGCAGTATTTT

v_call: TRBV30
d_call: .
j_call: TRBJ2-7
clone_size: many
cdr3_aa: CALAGERDEQYF
cdr3_nt: TGTGCCCTCGCAGGGGAAAGGGACGAGCAGTACTTC

v_call: TRBV3-1
d_call: .
j_call: TRBJ2-6
clone_size: .
cdr3_aa: CASSRMGSAGSGANVLTF
cdr3_nt: TGTGCCAGCAGCCGAATGGGCAGTGCCGGTTCTGGGGCCAACGTCCTGACTTTC

v_call: TRBV28
d_call: .
j_call: TRBJ1-4
clone_size: many
cdr3_aa: CASSRSHRRQTTNEKLFF
cdr3_nt: TGTGCCAGCAGTAGATCACACCGCCGACAGACAACTAATGAAAAACTGTTTTTT

v_call: TRBV24-1
d_call: TRBD1
j_call: TRBJ2-1
clone_size: .
cdr3_aa: CATSDVGTGGHNEQFF
cdr3_nt: TGTGCCACCAGTGATGTCGGGACAGGGGGCCACAATGAGCAGTTCTTC

v_call: TRBV12-5
d_call: TRBD2
j_call: TRBJ2-7
clone_size: many
cdr3_aa: CASAIQRGAGASYEQYF
cdr3_nt: TGTGCTAGTGCTATTCAAAGGGGAGCGGGGGCCTCCTACGAGCAGTACTTC

v_call: TRBV28
d_call: .
j_call: TRBJ1-2
clone_size: many
cdr3_aa: CASSRYEPHPRNYGYTF
cdr3_nt: TGTGCCAGCAGTAGGTATGAGCCTCACCCCCGTAACTATGGCTACACCTTC

v_call: TRBV12-5
d_call: .
j_call: TRBJ1-2
clone_size: many
cdr3_aa: CASGPAVGGNTNYGYTF
cdr3_nt: TGTGCTAGTGGTCCCGCCGTGGGGGGGAATACTAACTATGGCTACACCTTC

v_call: TRBV19
d_call: .
j_call: TRBJ1-2
clone_size: many
cdr3_aa: CASSMDPPGVYGYTF
cdr3_nt: TGTGCCAGTAGTATGGACCCACCGGGGGTCTATGGCTACACCTTC

v_call: TRBV2
d_call: .
j_call: TRBJ1-5
clone_size: many
cdr3_aa: CASSEGGRQPQHF
cdr3_nt: TGTGCCAGCAGTGAAGGGGGTCGTCAGCCCCAGCATTTT

v_call: TRBV7-3
d_call: .
j_call: TRBJ2-3
clone_size: many
cdr3_aa: CASSLSGTDADTQYF
cdr3_nt: TGTGCCAGCAGCTTGTCAGGGACCGACGCAGATACGCAGTATTTT

v_call: TRBV7-3
d_call: .
j_call: TRBJ2-5
clone_size: many
cdr3_aa: CASSSQGGETQYF
cdr3_nt: TGTGCCAGCAGCTCTCAGGGGGGAGAGACCCAGTACTTC

v_call: TRBV2
d_call: .
j_call: TRBJ2-2
clone_size: many
cdr3_aa: CASKELVGVTGELFF
cdr3_nt: TGTGCCAGCAAAGAACTCGTTGGAGTCACCGGGGAGCTGTTTTTT

v_call: TRBV19
d_call: .
j_call: TRBJ1-1
clone_size: many
cdr3_aa: CASPRGTDTEAFF
cdr3_nt: TGTGCCAGCCCCCGGGGTACGGACACTGAAGCTTTCTTT

v_call: TRBV20-1
d_call: .
j_call: TRBJ2-5
clone_size: few
cdr3_aa: CSARVARDLSGTQYF
cdr3_nt: TGCAGTGCTAGAGTAGCCCGGGACCTCTCAGGGACCCAGTACTTC

v_call: TRBV7-9
d_call: .
j_call: TRBJ1-2
clone_size: many
cdr3_aa: CASSSSLDSRANYGYTF
cdr3_nt: TGTGCCAGCAGCTCTTCCCTAGACAGTCGAGCTAACTATGGCTACACCTTC

v_call: TRBV20-1
d_call: TRBD1
j_call: TRBJ1-4
clone_size: few
cdr3_aa: CSARRRGGTTNEKLFF
cdr3_nt: TGCAGTGCTAGAAGGAGAGGGGGCACAACTAATGAAAAACTGTTTTTT

v_call: TRBV19
d_call: .
j_call: TRBJ1-1
clone_size: many
cdr3_aa: CASSKTGVYMNTEAFF
cdr3_nt: TGTGCCAGTAGTAAGACTGGCGTCTACATGAACACTGAAGCTTTCTTT

v_call: TRBV2
d_call: TRBD1
j_call: TRBJ1-5
clone_size: many
cdr3_aa: CATQGAGNQPQHF
cdr3_nt: TGTGCCACACAGGGGGCCGGCAATCAGCCCCAGCATTTT

v_call: TRBV11-3
d_call: TRBD2
j_call: TRBJ2-3
clone_size: .
cdr3_aa: CASSPSGGNTDTQYF
cdr3_nt: TGTGCCAGCAGCCCCAGCGGGGGGAACACAGATACGCAGTATTTT

v_call: TRBV7-7
d_call: TRBD2
j_call: TRBJ2-5
clone_size: many
cdr3_aa: CASSLGASGVETQYF
cdr3_nt: TGTGCTAGCAGCTTAGGGGCTAGCGGGGTTGAGACCCAGTACTTC

v_call: TRBV12-5
d_call: .
j_call: TRBJ2-5
clone_size: few
cdr3_aa: CASGHKTVAETQYF
cdr3_nt: TGTGCTAGTGGTCACAAGACGGTGGCGGAGACCCAGTACTTC

v_call: TRBV6-4
d_call: .
j_call: TRBJ1-1
clone_size: .
cdr3_aa: CASSAPGHNTEAFF
cdr3_nt: TGTGCCAGCAGTGCCCCGGGACACAACACTGAAGCTTTCTTT

v_call: TRBV24-1
d_call: TRBD1
j_call: TRBJ2-3
clone_size: many
cdr3_aa: CATAQPGGSTDTQYF
cdr3_nt: TGTGCCACCGCCCAACCAGGGGGTAGCACAGATACGCAGTATTTT